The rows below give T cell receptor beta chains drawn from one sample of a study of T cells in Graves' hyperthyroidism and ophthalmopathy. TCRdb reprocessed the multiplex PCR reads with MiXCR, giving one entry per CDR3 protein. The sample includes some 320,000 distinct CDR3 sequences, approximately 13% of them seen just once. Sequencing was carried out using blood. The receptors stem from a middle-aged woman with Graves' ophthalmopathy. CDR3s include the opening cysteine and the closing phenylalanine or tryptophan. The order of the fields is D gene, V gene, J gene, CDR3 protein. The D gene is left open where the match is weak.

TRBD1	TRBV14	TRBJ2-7	CASRHNWTGSSYEQYF
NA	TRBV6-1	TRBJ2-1	CASTPWGGSYNEQFF
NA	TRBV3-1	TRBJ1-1	CASSLGTVMNTEAFF
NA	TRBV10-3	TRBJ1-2	CAISEADNYGYTF
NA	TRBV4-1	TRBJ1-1	CASSQFPNPTEAFF
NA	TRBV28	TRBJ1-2	CASSSPGEGYTF
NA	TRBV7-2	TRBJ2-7	CTSSSLAFSYEQYF
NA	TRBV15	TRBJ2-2	CATSRDPGQNTGELFF
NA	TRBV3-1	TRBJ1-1	CASSQDRSHGNTEAFF
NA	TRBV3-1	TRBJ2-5	CVSSQAGGETQYF
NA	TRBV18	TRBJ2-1	CASSPPTSVEQFF
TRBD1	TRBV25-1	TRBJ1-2	CASRKTGTGNGYTF
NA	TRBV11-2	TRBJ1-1	CASTPLPRLGTEAFF
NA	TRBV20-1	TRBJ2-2	CSARKPTGELFF
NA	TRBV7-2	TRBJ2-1	CASSQGRGETYNEQFF
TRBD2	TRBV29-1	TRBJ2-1	CSVGGGGHNEQFF
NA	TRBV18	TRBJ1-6	CASSPPESSPLHF
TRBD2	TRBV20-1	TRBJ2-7	CSARGGRGGGGGYEQYF
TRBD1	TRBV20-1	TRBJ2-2	CSASPTGVTGELFF
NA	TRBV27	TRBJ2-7	CASSLSGTGTYEQYF
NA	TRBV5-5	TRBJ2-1	CASSLLAALYNEQFF
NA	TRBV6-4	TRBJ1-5	CASSVRNGGQPQHF
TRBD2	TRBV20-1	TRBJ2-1	CSATPASGSYNEQFF
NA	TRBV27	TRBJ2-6	CASAGTTGANVLTF
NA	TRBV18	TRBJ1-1	CASSPSAGITEAFF
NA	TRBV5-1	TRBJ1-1	CASSLPGGIGFVAEAFF
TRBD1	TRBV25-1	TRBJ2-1	CASSGRQGAYVDEQFF
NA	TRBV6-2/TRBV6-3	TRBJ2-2	CASSDQLGGELFF
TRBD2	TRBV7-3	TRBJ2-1	CASSLDGREFNEQFF
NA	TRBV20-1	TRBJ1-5	CSARDWRRAGSNQPQHF
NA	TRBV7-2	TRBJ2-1	CASSSPGPRSEQFF
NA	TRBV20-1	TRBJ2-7	CSASATPYEQYF
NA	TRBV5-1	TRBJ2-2	CASSARVTPSTGELFF
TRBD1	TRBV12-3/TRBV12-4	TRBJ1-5	CASSLALADRAKPQHF
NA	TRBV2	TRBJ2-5	CASSMREIQETQYF
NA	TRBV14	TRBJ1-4	CASSLRTSRKDEKLFF
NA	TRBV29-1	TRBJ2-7	CSVEDPPAYEQYF
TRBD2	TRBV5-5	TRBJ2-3	CASSPIAGGVTDTQYF
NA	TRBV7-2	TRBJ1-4	CASSLAGTSVEKLFF